This TCR beta chain was retrieved from a study of blood T cells in healthy people across ages. This clonotype came up a few times. Its matching antigen is unknown. Per germline, CDR1 MNHEY and CDR2 SMNVEV (reference sequence). Trimming cost V 5 bases and J 8 bases, with 24 bases left between them. This CDR3 comprises 17 residues. Study-level findings and limits: Measured against age, TCR beta diversity per million T cells decreased in a roughly linear manner.

Sample-barcoded 5' priming and a J-beta primer mix drove a second PCR of 7 to 11 cycles. Per-sample output comprised a minimum of 2.5 million paired-end reads containing CDR3. TCRdb reprocessed the 5' RACE reads via MiXCR and lists one record per CDR3 protein. The sample lists approximately 1.5 million distinct CDR3 sequences; 42% were seen once. The J gene is TRBJ2-2, the V gene TRBV27; D perhaps matches TRBD1 (6 bases). The sample taken for sequencing was blood. The source of this sequence is a woman under 30 in good health. DNA of the CDR3: TGTGCCAGCAGTCCATCCGGGACAAACCCGTTGGGTGGGGAGCTGTTTTTT. Amino acids: CASSPSGTNPLGGELFF.